This TCR beta chain was captured by sequencing in a study of T cells in Graves' hyperthyroidism and ophthalmopathy. The CDR3 is 16 residues long. The ends were cut back, 5 bases at V and 1 base at J, with 14 bases in the middle. Germline V gene data show CDR1 as MNHEY and CDR2 as SMNVEV (reference sequence). RNA transcripts provided the source from which TCR beta CDR3 regions were amplified. Researchers ran a first-round RT-PCR on the TCR CDR3 using the HTBI primer set. TCRdb recomputed calls from the multiplex PCR reads with MiXCR, one row per CDR3 protein. Of around 380,000 distinct CDR3 sequences detected, approximately 13% appear once; the ten largest clones hold less than 25%. This clonotype was counted many times.

The origin of this receptor is a man in his thirties or forties with Graves' hyperthyroidism that later progressed to Graves' ophthalmopathy. This rearrangement joins TRBV27 to TRBJ2-2; D is possibly TRBD1 (5 bases). Sequenced material: blood. The CDR3 DNA is TGTGCCAGCAGTCGAATCACCAGGGTGAACACCGGGGAGCTGTTTTTT. Residues: CASSRITRVNTGELFF.